A single sample gave rise to the 10 T cell receptor beta chains below, sequenced in a study of T-cell memory formation after mild COVID-19. TCRdb processed the 5' RACE reads anew with MiXCR; each CDR3 protein has one entry. Among nearly 110,000 distinct CDR3 sequences listed, approximately 17% were seen once. Sequenced material: PBMCs or a T cell subset sorted from them (not recorded which). All receptors derive from an adult woman who had mild COVID-19 (a few samples of this study predate the infection). Cell type and time point are not known.

This clonotype came up once. The chain combines TRBV2 with TRBJ2-7; a weak D match, TRBD1 (6 bases). Trimming took 6 bases from V and 0 from J, leaving 9 bases between them. The germline CDR1 and CDR2 sequences are SNHLY and FYNNEI. The CDR3 runs 13 residues. CDR3 coding DNA: TGTGCCAGCAGAGGACAGAGCTCCTACGAGCAGTACTTC. It is translated as CASRGQSSYEQYF.

This clonotype was observed a few times. The chain carries TRBV30 and TRBJ2-2; 8 bases line up with TRBD2. The germline gives CDR1 GTSNPN, CDR2 SVGIG (reference sequence). CDR3 size: 17 residues. With 2 bases clipped from V and 3 bases from J, the junction kept 11 bases outside the gene matches. The CDR3 nucleotides read TGTGCCTGGAGTTGGGTTAGCGGGGAGTGGGACACCGGGGAGCTGTTTTTT. This sequence encodes CAWSWVSGEWDTGELFF. Full variable domain (remainder filled in from reference TRBV30 and TRBJ2-2): SQTIHQWPATLVQPVGSPLSLECTVEGTSNPNLYWYRQAAGRGLQLLFYSVGIGQISSEVPQNLSASRPQDRQFILSSKKLLLSDSGFYLCAWSWVSGEWDTGELFFGEGSRLTVL.

This clonotype has just a few counts. CDR3 sequence: CASSLWDRGADTQYF. CDR3 DNA sequence: TGTGCCAGCAGCTTGTGGGACAGGGGTGCAGATACGCAGTATTTT. This chain joins TRBV5-5 and TRBJ2-3; 10 bases line up with TRBD1. CDR1 and CDR2 from the germline V gene are SGHKS and YYEKEE (reference sequence). The CDR3 covers 15 residues. J lost 4 bases, V lost 1 base, and 3 bases had no gene match.

This clonotype was detected once. The V gene is TRBV7-9, the J gene TRBJ2-5, with D hard to call. Per the germline V gene, CDR1 is SEHNR and CDR2 is FQNEAQ (reference sequence). Trimming removed 4 bases from V and 3 bases from J, with 9 bases in between. CDR3 length: 13 amino acids. CDR3 in DNA: TGTGCCAGCAGCTCCACATTAGAAGAGACCCAGTACTTC. This codes for CASSSTLEETQYF.

The rearrangement links TRBV19 to TRBJ2-7; 8 nucleotides align to TRBD1. Trimming took 4 bases from V and 4 from J; bases not matched to a gene: 6. In germline, CDR1 is LNHDA, CDR2 SQIVND (reference sequence). The CDR3 consists of 14 residues. This CDR3 is CASSTRQGRYEQYF. As DNA, the CDR3 is TGTGCCAGTAGTACGCGACAGGGGAGGTACGAGCAGTACTTC.

The chain is built from TRBV24-1 and TRBJ2-1; 8 bases map to TRBD2. The J segment lost 7 bases and the V segment lost 3 bases, leaving 7 bases of the junction unmatched. Germline V gene sequence: CDR1 KGHDR, CDR2 SFDVKD. CDR3 length equals 15 residues. The CDR3 bases are TGTGCCACCAGTGATCCGGGAGGGCCAGGGAATGAGCAGTTCTTC. This gives the protein CATSDPGGPGNEQFF.

V gene TRBV4-1 combines with J gene TRBJ1-5, with D hard to call. This CDR3 spans 14 amino acids. Germline CDR1 and CDR2: MGHRA and YSYEKL. The V end was cut by 1 base, the J end by 6 bases, with 10 bases between. The CDR3: CASSQAAGSQPQHF. The CDR3 DNA reads as TGCGCCAGCAGCCAAGCGGCCGGGTCTCAGCCCCAGCATTTT.

The chain links TRBV15 to TRBJ2-5; either TRBD1 or TRBD2 may fit D (5 bases each). V shed 5 bases and J shed 3 bases, with 25 bases lying between them. The CDR3 runs 18 residues. The germline gives CDR1 LNHNV, CDR2 YYDKDF (reference sequence). This chain's CDR3 is CATSPRGEPGVTEETQYF. Written as DNA, the CDR3 is TGTGCCACCAGCCCCCGAGGGGAGCCCGGGGTAACGGAAGAGACCCAGTACTTC.

The V call is TRBV4-2, the J call TRBJ2-3; 7 bases agree with TRBD2. This CDR3 contains 15 residues. The ends lost 8 bases at V and 6 bases at J; junction bases unmatched: 14. Germline loops: CDR1 LGHNA, CDR2 YNFKEQ. CDR3 nucleotide sequence: TGTGCCAGCGGAGGTTTAGCGGGCCCAGGGGATACGCAGTATTTT. This translates into CASGGLAGPGDTQYF.

The table lists this clonotype with a few counts. V is TRBV6-5 and J is TRBJ1-4; D is uncertain. This CDR3 contains 14 residues. The germline CDR1 and CDR2 sequences are MNHEY and SVGAGI. V gave up 8 bases and J gave up 3 bases, with 13 bases separating them. The CDR3 here is CASGERGANEKLFF. The CDR3 nucleotides are TGTGCCAGCGGGGAGAGAGGAGCTAATGAAAAACTGTTTTTT.